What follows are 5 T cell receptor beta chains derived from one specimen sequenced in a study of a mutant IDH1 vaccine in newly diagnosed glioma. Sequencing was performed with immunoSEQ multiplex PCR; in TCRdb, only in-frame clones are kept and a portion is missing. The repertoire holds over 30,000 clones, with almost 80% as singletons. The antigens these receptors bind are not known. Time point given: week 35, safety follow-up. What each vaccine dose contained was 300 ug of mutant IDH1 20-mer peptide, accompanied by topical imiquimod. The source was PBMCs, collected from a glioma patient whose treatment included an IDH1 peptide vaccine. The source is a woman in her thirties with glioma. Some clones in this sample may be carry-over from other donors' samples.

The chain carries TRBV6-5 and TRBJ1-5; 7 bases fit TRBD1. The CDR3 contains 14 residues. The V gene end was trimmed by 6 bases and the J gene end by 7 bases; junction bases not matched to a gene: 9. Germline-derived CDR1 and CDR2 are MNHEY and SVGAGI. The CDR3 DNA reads TGTGCCAGCAGCCGACTTGACAGGGACCAGCCCCAGCATTTT. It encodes CASSRLDRDQPQHF.

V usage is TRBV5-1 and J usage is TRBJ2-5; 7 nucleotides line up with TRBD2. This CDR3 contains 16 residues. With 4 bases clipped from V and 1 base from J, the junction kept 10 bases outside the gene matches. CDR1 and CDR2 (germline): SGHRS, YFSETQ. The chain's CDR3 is CASSPGASGLQETQYF. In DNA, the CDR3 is TGCGCCAGCAGCCCCGGGGCTAGCGGCCTCCAAGAGACCCAGTACTTC.

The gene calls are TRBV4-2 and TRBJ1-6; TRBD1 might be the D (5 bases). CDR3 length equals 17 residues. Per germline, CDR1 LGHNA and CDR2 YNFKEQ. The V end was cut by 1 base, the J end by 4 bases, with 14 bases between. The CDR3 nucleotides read TGTGCCAGCAGCCAAGTACCTCCCCGGGGGTATAATTCACCCCTCCACTTT. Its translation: CASSQVPPRGYNSPLHF.

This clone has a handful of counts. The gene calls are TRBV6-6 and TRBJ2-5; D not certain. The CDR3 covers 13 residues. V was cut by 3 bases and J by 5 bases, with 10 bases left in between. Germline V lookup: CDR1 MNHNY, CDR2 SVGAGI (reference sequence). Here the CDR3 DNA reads TGTGCCAGCAGTTATCAGGAAAGGGAGACCCAGTACTTC. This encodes CASSYQERETQYF.

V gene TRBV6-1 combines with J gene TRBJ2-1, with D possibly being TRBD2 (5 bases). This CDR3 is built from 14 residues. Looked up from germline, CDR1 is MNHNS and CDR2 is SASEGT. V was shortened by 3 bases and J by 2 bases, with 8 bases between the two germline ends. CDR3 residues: CASSDSGPYNEQFF. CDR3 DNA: TGTGCCAGCAGTGACAGCGGACCCTACAATGAGCAGTTCTTC.